These 18 T cell receptor beta chains were all obtained from the same sample, sequenced in a study of CD8+ T cells in alopecia areata. RNA extraction was followed by reverse transcription into cDNA, which acted as the sequencing template. The assay was immunoSEQ multiplex PCR, and TCRdb's table has in-frame clones only and misses some. The sample has roughly 170,000 clones, 50% to 75% seen once; the top ten hold roughly 14%. The sequenced sample was CD4+ T cells sorted from blood, obtained at week 0. Receptors were obtained from a human donor with alopecia areata.

The chain couples TRBV18 to TRBJ2-3; no clear D. Germline assignment: CDR1 KGHSH and CDR2 LQKENI. Trimming took 3 bases from V and 6 from J, leaving 7 bases between them. The CDR3 is 12 amino acids. The CDR3 DNA reads TGTGCCAGCTCACCGGGTGTGGATACGCAGTATTTT. It specifies CASSPGVDTQYF.

In this sample, this clone turned up a few times. The chain uses TRBV30 and TRBJ1-4; TRBD1 is a possible D gene (5 bases). V lost 2 bases, J lost 7 bases, and 14 bases lay in between. This CDR3 spans 14 amino acids. CDR1 and CDR2 (germline): GTSNPN, SVGIG (reference sequence). The CDR3 loop reads CAWSPGPGGEKLFF. In DNA, the CDR3 is TGTGCCTGGAGTCCGGGACCAGGCGGTGAAAAACTGTTTTTT.

This chain uses TRBV9 with TRBJ2-1; no definite D call. CDR3 size: 12 residues. Looked up from germline, CDR1 is SGDLS and CDR2 is YYNGEE. Trimming took off 0 bases at V and 6 bases at J, with 4 bases between the two ends. The DNA of the CDR3 is TGTGCCAGCAGCGTAGAAAGCAATGAGCAGTTCTTC. Amino acid sequence: CASSVESNEQFF.

The rearrangement joins TRBV7-9 to TRBJ2-3; D not certain. The V and J ends lost 4 bases and 3 bases respectively, with 8 bases between them. The germline V gene encodes CDR1 SEHNR and CDR2 FQNEAQ (reference sequence). CDR3 length equals 13 residues. DNA of the CDR3: TGTGCCAGCAGCTCCCAAGGAACAGATACGCAGTATTTT. This translates into CASSSQGTDTQYF.

This clone was seen only a few times. Written as DNA, the CDR3 is TGCAGCGGAAGAGGGGACAGGGGTGGCGAGCAGTACTTC. This encodes CSGRGDRGGEQYF. This chain connects TRBV29-1 to TRBJ2-7; 10 bases agree with TRBD1. The ends lost 7 bases at V and 6 bases at J; junction bases unmatched: 9. The germline CDR1 and CDR2 sequences are SQVTM and ANQGSEA. CDR3 length: 13 residues.

This clone has a handful of counts. The V call is TRBV4-1, the J call TRBJ1-6; tentatively, D is TRBD1 (6 bases). Trimming pared 4 bases from V and 5 bases from J, leaving 15 bases between. Looked up from germline, CDR1 is MGHRA and CDR2 is YSYEKL. This CDR3 contains 16 residues. The CDR3 region is CASSPGVQEHNSPLHF. The CDR3 DNA reads as TGCGCCAGCAGCCCAGGGGTTCAAGAGCATAATTCACCCCTCCACTTT.

This clone was counted between two and nine times. This chain links TRBV25-1 with TRBJ1-2; D might be TRBD1 (5 bases). The CDR3 sequence is 13 residues long. V lost 9 bases to trimming and J lost 4 bases, with 15 bases between them. Germline V CDR1 and CDR2: MGHDK, SYGVNS. CDR3 loop: CARFLGECYGYTF. For the CDR3, the DNA is TGTGCCAGGTTTTTGGGGGAATGCTATGGCTACACCTTC.

The chain recombines TRBV5-6 with TRBJ2-5; D not resolved. Germline CDR1 reads SGHDT; CDR2 reads YYEEEE. Trimming took off 4 bases at V and 5 bases at J, with 12 bases between the two ends. The CDR3 is 13 amino acids. CDR3 nucleotides: TGTGCCAGCAGCGATCCCCCTGGGGAGACCCAGTACTTC. As protein: CASSDPPGETQYF.

This clone was detected once. This chain links TRBV10-3 with TRBJ2-6; no firm D call. From germline, CDR1 is ENHRY and CDR2 SYGVKD. The CDR3 length is 15 residues. Trimming left V 4 bases short and J 6 bases short, with 13 bases between. CDR3: CAISGTLGMANVLTF. The CDR3 DNA reads TGTGCCATCAGTGGGACCCTTGGAATGGCCAACGTCCTGACTTTC.

This clone turned up a few times. The chain carries TRBV6-6 and TRBJ2-6; D is unclear. CDR1 and CDR2 (germline): MNHNY, SVGAGI (reference sequence). V gave up 6 bases and J gave up 0 bases, with 9 bases separating them. The CDR3 runs to 15 residues. The CDR3 here is CASSPNLSGANVLTF. The CDR3, as DNA: TGTGCCAGCAGCCCCAACCTCTCTGGGGCCAACGTCCTGACTTTC.

The gene calls are TRBV6-6 and TRBJ1-2; D call uncertain. The CDR3 runs to 10 residues. The germline V gene encodes CDR1 MNHNY and CDR2 SVGAGI (reference sequence). Trimming stripped 5 bases from V and 6 bases from J, with 4 bases between. In DNA, the CDR3 is TGTGCCAGCAGTACCGATGGCTACACCTTC. The encoded protein is CASSTDGYTF.

In this sample, this clone turned up a few times. The chain has TRBV7-2 and TRBJ2-7, with no clear D. The CDR3 runs to 13 residues. The V gene lost 1 base and the J gene lost 5 bases, with 9 bases spanning the gap. CDR1 SGHTA and CDR2 FQGNSA come from the germline V gene. For the CDR3, the DNA is TGTGCCAGCAGCTTAGTTTGGGCCAACGAGCAGTACTTC. It is translated as CASSLVWANEQYF.

This clone was seen many times. V usage is TRBV6-5 and J usage is TRBJ2-3; TRBD2 is a possible D gene (5 bases). The CDR3 spans 14 residues. Trimming cost V 0 bases and J 5 bases, with 9 bases left between them. Germline V lookup: CDR1 MNHEY, CDR2 SVGAGI. The DNA of the CDR3 is TGTGCCAGCAGTTACTCGAGGGCTCGAGATACGCAGTATTTT. Translated: CASSYSRARDTQYF.

The chain recombines TRBV19 with TRBJ1-3; D ambiguous. V lost 2 bases to trimming and J lost 0 bases, with 8 bases between them. This CDR3 is built from 15 residues. CDR1 is LNHDA, CDR2 SQIVND, per germline (reference sequence). Here the CDR3 reads CASSIKDYSGNTIYF. The CDR3 coding sequence is TGTGCCAGTAGTATAAAGGACTACTCTGGAAACACCATATATTTT.

This chain links TRBV25-1 with TRBJ2-7, with D perhaps matching TRBD2 (5 bases). Germline lookup yields CDR1 MGHDK and CDR2 SYGVNS. This CDR3 is built from 14 residues. V lost 6 bases to trimming and J lost 0 bases, with 12 bases between them. This CDR3 reads CASSVISGSYEQYF. The CDR3 DNA is TGTGCCAGCAGCGTTATAAGCGGCTCCTACGAGCAGTACTTC.

The chain employs TRBV5-1 and TRBJ2-7, with 7 bases lining up with TRBD1. CDR1 SGHRS and CDR2 YFSETQ come from the germline V gene. V shed 2 bases, J shed 0 bases, and the junction held 2 bases outside the gene matches. This CDR3 region has 14 residues. As DNA, the CDR3 is TGCGCCAGCAGCTTCGGGACAGCCTCCTACGAGCAGTACTTC. It yields the protein CASSFGTASYEQYF.

The CDR3: CASSKNRVRETQYF. In DNA, the CDR3 is TGTGCCAGCAGCAAGAACAGGGTCAGAGAGACCCAGTACTTC. V usage is TRBV7-8 and J usage is TRBJ2-5; tentatively, D is TRBD1 (6 bases). Germline CDR1 SGHVS, CDR2 FQNEAQ. CDR3 length equals 14 residues. Trimming left V 5 bases short and J 4 bases short, with 14 bases between.

This clone was found many times. This chain connects TRBV5-1 to TRBJ2-5, with unresolved D. The CDR3 consists of 16 residues. V gave up 0 bases and J gave up 1 base, with 13 bases separating them. Looked up from germline, CDR1 is SGHRS and CDR2 is YFSETQ. The CDR3 bases are TGCGCCAGCAGCTTGGGATCTGTCCGGGCCCAAGAGACCCAGTACTTC. Translation gives CASSLGSVRAQETQYF.